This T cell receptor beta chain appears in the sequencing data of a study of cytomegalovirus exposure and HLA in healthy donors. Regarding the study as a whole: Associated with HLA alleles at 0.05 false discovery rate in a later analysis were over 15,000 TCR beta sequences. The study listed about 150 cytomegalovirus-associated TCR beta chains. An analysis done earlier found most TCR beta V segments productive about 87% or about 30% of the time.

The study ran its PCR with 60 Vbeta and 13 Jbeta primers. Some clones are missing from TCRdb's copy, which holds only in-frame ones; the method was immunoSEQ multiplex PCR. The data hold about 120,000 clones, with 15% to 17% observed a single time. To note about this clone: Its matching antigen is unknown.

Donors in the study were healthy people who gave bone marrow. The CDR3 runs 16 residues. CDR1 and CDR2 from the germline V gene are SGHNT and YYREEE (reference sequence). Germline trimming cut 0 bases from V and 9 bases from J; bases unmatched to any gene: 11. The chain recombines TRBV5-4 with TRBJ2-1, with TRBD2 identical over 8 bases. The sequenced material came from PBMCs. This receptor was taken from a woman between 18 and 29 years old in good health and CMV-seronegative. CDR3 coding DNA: TGTGCCAGCAGCTTGGCCCCCACGGGAGGGCCAAGTGAGCAGTTCTTC. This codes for CASSLAPTGGPSEQFF.